This TCR beta chain was sequenced for a study of regulatory T cells in long-lasting Graves disease. The V end lost 1 base, the J end lost 1 base, and 8 bases lay between the germline ends. This CDR3 has 14 amino acids. CDR1 and CDR2 from the germline V gene are DFQATT and SNEGSKA (reference sequence). For TCR beta, libraries came from iRepertoire HTBI primers and Arm-PCR of CDR3 regions. TCRdb redid the calling of the multiplex PCR reads with MiXCR, one entry per CDR3 protein. The sample comprises about 660,000 distinct CDR3 sequences, 30% of which are singletons, and roughly 40% rests with the top ten. Time point described: persistent/refractory GD, antithyroid drugs over 5 years with positive TRAb. Isolated PBMC RNA provided the starting material for the TCR library. This clonotype was seen more than once but under ten times.

The material sequenced was peripheral blood mononuclear cells (PBMCs), taken when the disease was refractory, from a patient treated with antithyroid drugs. The rearrangement links TRBV20-1 to TRBJ1-5; D is unresolved. This clonotype was sampled from a female donor with Graves disease. The DNA of the CDR3 is TGCAGTGCTAGAGTTGGAGGGAGCAATCAGCCCCAGCATTTT. Protein product: CSARVGGSNQPQHF.